A single sample is the source of the 16 T cell receptor beta chains below, sequenced in a study of cytomegalovirus exposure and HLA in healthy donors. PCR primers comprised 60 Vbeta and 13 Jbeta primers. Some clones are missing from TCRdb's copy, which holds only in-frame ones; the method was immunoSEQ multiplex PCR. The data contain some 150,000 clones, 80% to 90% of them singletons. What was sequenced was PBMCs. The receptors were gathered from a woman aged 25 to 39 in good health and CMV-seropositive.

This clone was picked up a small number of times. The chain joins TRBV2 to TRBJ2-7, with 10 bases aligning to TRBD1. CDR3 length: 13 residues. J was trimmed by 5 bases and V by 8 bases; bases with no gene match: 6. Germline CDR1 and CDR2: SNHLY and FYNNEI. The CDR3 is CASLGTGEDEQYF. The CDR3 DNA sequence: TGTGCCAGCCTCGGGACAGGGGAAGACGAGCAGTACTTC.

The genes are TRBV7-8 and TRBJ2-5; possibly TRBD1 for D (6 bases). This CDR3 contains 14 residues. Between the trimmed V and J ends, which lost 5 bases and 3 bases, there was a span of 13 bases. Germline CDR1 and CDR2: SGHVS and FQNEAQ. CDR3 nucleotides: TGTGCCAGCAGCCGACAGGTTATGGAAGAGACCCAGTACTTC. Residues: CASSRQVMEETQYF.

This chain links TRBV29-1 with TRBJ2-2, with D perhaps matching TRBD1 (6 bases). This CDR3 comprises 15 residues. CDR1 SQVTM and CDR2 ANQGSEA come from the germline V gene. Trimming left V 1 base short and J 3 bases short, with 12 bases between. Here the CDR3 reads CSVEGRQGYTGELFF. For the CDR3, the DNA is TGCAGCGTTGAAGGTCGTCAGGGGTACACCGGGGAGCTGTTTTTT.

The chain has TRBV4-3 and TRBJ2-7; TRBD1 matches at 8 bases. V dropped 0 bases and J dropped 4; count of bases not matched to a gene: 8. There are 16 residues in the CDR3. Germline V gene data show CDR1 as LGHNA and CDR2 as YSLEER. CDR3 coding DNA: TGCGCCAGCAGCCAAGACCTTGACAGGGGAAGGTACGAGCAGTACTTC. Translation: CASSQDLDRGRYEQYF.

J is TRBJ2-2 and V is TRBV7-2; no clear D gene. This CDR3 region has 15 residues. V was clipped by 1 base and J by 0 bases, with 6 bases between them. The V gene's germline CDR1 is SGHTA and CDR2 FQGNSA. CDR3 amino acids: CASSLGPANTGELFF. DNA for the CDR3: TGTGCCAGCAGCTTAGGTCCAGCGAACACCGGGGAGCTGTTTTTT.

In regard to this clone: An end of the junction differs from the germline gene, which may be a read error. The chain links TRBV6-1 to TRBJ1-4; TRBD1 matches at 11 bases. Germline assignment: CDR1 MNHNS and CDR2 SASEGT. CDR3 size: 14 residues. This CDR3 reads CVSSEGQGAEKLFF. The CDR3 DNA reads TGTGTCAGCAGTGAAGGACAGGGGGCTGAAAAACTGTTTTTT.

The chain uses TRBV12-5 and TRBJ1-1; the D is unclear. The CDR3 runs to 17 residues. Trimming left V 0 bases short and J 0 bases short, with 14 bases between. Germline V lookup: CDR1 LGHNT, CDR2 FRNRAP. Here the CDR3 reads CASGLVLGRVLNTEAFF. The DNA for the CDR3 is TGTGCTAGTGGTTTGGTACTGGGGAGGGTCCTGAACACTGAAGCTTTCTTT.

V is TRBV2 and J is TRBJ1-1; D gene uncertain. V was clipped by 5 bases and J by 5 bases, with 9 bases between them. Germline lookup yields CDR1 SNHLY and CDR2 FYNNEI. The CDR3 spans 12 residues. In DNA, the CDR3 is TGTGCCAGCAGTTATGGGCGAACTGAAGCTTTCTTT. Amino acids: CASSYGRTEAFF.

This clone was detected only once. The chain is built from TRBV4-1 and TRBJ2-5; tentative D call: TRBD2 (6 bases). The DNA end lines up better with TRBJ2-7; the J call may be wrong. This CDR3 contains 15 residues. Germline CDR1 MGHRA, CDR2 YSYEKL. For the CDR3, the DNA is TGCGCCAGCAGCCAAGAAATTGGAGGGGCCTACGAGCAGTACTTC. It yields the protein CASSQEIGGAYEQYF.

The chain employs TRBV5-1 and TRBJ1-1; 9 nucleotides align to TRBD1. From germline, CDR1 is SGHRS and CDR2 YFSETQ. The CDR3 is 15 amino acids. The J segment lost 1 base and the V segment lost 2 bases, leaving 3 bases of the junction unmatched. The CDR3 DNA sequence: TGCGCCAGCAGCTTAACAGGGGGCTCGAACACTGAAGCTTTCTTT. Translation: CASSLTGGSNTEAFF.

This clone was found a few times. This chain uses TRBV6-5 with TRBJ1-6; D call uncertain. The germline V gene encodes CDR1 MNHEY and CDR2 SVGAGI. V was trimmed by 5 bases and J by 9 bases, leaving 14 bases between them. The CDR3 totals 14 residues. CDR3 nucleotides: TGTGCCAGCAGTGGGAGCGGGCATGCTTCACCCCTCCACTTT. It yields the protein CASSGSGHASPLHF.

The rearrangement links TRBV2 to TRBJ1-1; D is perhaps TRBD1 (5 bases). Germline V gene sequence: CDR1 SNHLY, CDR2 FYNNEI. Deletions cut 4 bases from V and 3 bases from J, with 12 bases between. The CDR3 spans 14 residues. Written as DNA, the CDR3 is TGTGCCAGCAGTGTCCTCTCGGGGGACACTGAAGCTTTCTTT. This encodes CASSVLSGDTEAFF. Supplemented by reference TRBV2 and TRBJ1-1, the full variable domain reads EPEVTQTPSHQVTQMGQEVILRCVPISNHLYFYWYRQILGQKVEFLVSFYNNEISEKSEIFDDQFSVERPDGSNFTLKIRSTKLEDSAMYFCASSVLSGDTEAFFGQGTRLTVV.

This sequence joins TRBV15 and TRBJ1-2, with 12 bases that match TRBD1. CDR3 length equals 15 residues. The V and J ends lost 2 bases and 8 bases, in that order; junction bases with no gene match: 6. The V gene's germline CDR1 is LNHNV and CDR2 YYDKDF (reference sequence). CDR3 coding DNA: TGTGCCACCAGCAGACCCGGGACAGGGGGCGGCGGCTACACCTTC. This codes for CATSRPGTGGGGYTF.

V usage is TRBV7-9 and J usage is TRBJ2-3; no definite D call. The V gene's germline CDR1 is SEHNR and CDR2 FQNEAQ (reference sequence). The CDR3 covers 13 residues. Trimming took 3 bases from V and 3 from J, leaving 7 bases between them. The CDR3 region has the DNA TGTGCCAGCAGCTTTAGACTGACAGATACGCAGTATTTT. It translates to CASSFRLTDTQYF.

The CDR3 reads CAWSKRRLQMSNQPQHF. DNA for the CDR3: TGTGCCTGGAGCAAGAGGAGGCTCCAGATGAGCAATCAGCCCCAGCATTTT. This sequence joins TRBV30 and TRBJ1-5; D not certain. V lost 3 bases to trimming and J lost 1 base, with 19 bases between them. The CDR3 is 17 residues long. CDR1 and CDR2 from the germline V gene are GTSNPN and SVGIG (reference sequence). The full variable domain, rest sourced from reference TRBV30 and TRBJ1-5, is SQTIHQWPATLVQPVGSPLSLECTVEGTSNPNLYWYRQAAGRGLQLLFYSVGIGQISSEVPQNLSASRPQDRQFILSSKKLLLSDSGFYLCAWSKRRLQMSNQPQHFGDGTRLSIL.

For the CDR3, the DNA is TGTGCCAGCAGTGAAGTAGCCAGGGTGGATTCACCCCTCCACTTT. It encodes CASSEVARVDSPLHF. The chain links TRBV6-1 to TRBJ1-6; possible D gene TRBD1, 5 bases. The CDR3 runs to 15 residues. Between the trimmed V and J ends, which lost 1 base and 8 bases, there was a span of 12 bases. In germline, CDR1 is MNHNS, CDR2 SASEGT.